The 30 T cell receptor beta chains below all came from one sample that was sequenced in a study of blood T cells in healthy people across ages. A second PCR, run for about 7 to 12 cycles, used a sample-barcoded 5' primer plus a J-beta primer mix. TCRdb redid the calling of the 5' RACE reads with MiXCR, one entry per CDR3 protein. Among about 670,000 distinct CDR3 sequences, about 43% were seen once, and the ten largest hold approximately 29%. The specimen was blood. Receptors originate from a man older than 75 in good health.

This clonotype was seen ten or more times. The J gene is TRBJ2-7, the V gene TRBV29-1, with no clear D. V was shortened by 4 bases and J by 2 bases, with 6 bases between the two germline ends. This CDR3 region has 11 residues. From germline, CDR1 is SQVTM and CDR2 ANQGSEA. The CDR3 loop is CSVVETYEQYF. CDR3 coding DNA: TGCAGCGTTGTCGAGACCTACGAGCAGTACTTC.

Comment on this clonotype: The junction does not match germline at one end; this may be a read error. The rearrangement joins TRBV6-5 to TRBJ2-7; 10 bases map to TRBD2. Per the germline V gene, CDR1 is MNHEY and CDR2 is SVGAGI. The CDR3 consists of 15 residues. As DNA, the CDR3 is TGTGCCAGTAGTTCCCCATCTAGCGGGAGTTACGAGCAGTACTTC. Amino acid sequence: CASSSPSSGSYEQYF.

V and J are TRBV20-1 and TRBJ2-3; 8 bases are a match to TRBD2. The CDR3 has 15 residues. In germline, CDR1 is DFQATT, CDR2 SNEGSKA (reference sequence). V was clipped by 3 bases and J by 6 bases; unmatched bases: 11. The CDR3 DNA reads TGCAGTGCTAGGGACCCAGCGGGAGTAAGGGATACGCAGTATTTT. Translation gives CSARDPAGVRDTQYF.

This chain links TRBV4-3 with TRBJ2-1, with a possible D match to TRBD1 (5 bases). Trimming took 0 bases from V and 6 from J, leaving 9 bases between them. Looked up from germline, CDR1 is LGHNA and CDR2 is YSLEER. There are 14 residues in the CDR3. The CDR3 nucleotides read TGCGCCAGCAGCCAAGACAGGGTGGGCAATGAGCAGTTCTTC. It translates to CASSQDRVGNEQFF.

The gene calls are TRBV14 and TRBJ2-3; D is perhaps TRBD1 (6 bases). V lost 0 bases and J lost 3, with 10 bases in between. This CDR3 has 15 residues. From germline, CDR1 is SGHDN and CDR2 FVKESK. The DNA of the CDR3 is TGTGCCAGCAGCCAAGACTTAACAGGGACAGATACGCAGTATTTT. It yields the protein CASSQDLTGTDTQYF.

This clonotype showed up just a few times. The rearrangement links TRBV28 to TRBJ2-3; weak D call: TRBD1 (5 bases). CDR3 length equals 14 residues. The V gene's germline CDR1 is MDHEN and CDR2 SYDVKM. V was trimmed by 5 bases and J by 3 bases, leaving 12 bases between them. The CDR3 sequence is CASSTQGKTDTQYF. CDR3 DNA: TGTGCCAGCAGTACCCAGGGCAAAACAGATACGCAGTATTTT. Using reference TRBV28 and TRBJ2-3 for the parts outside the CDR3, the full variable domain is DVKVTQSSRYLVKRTGEKVFLECVQDMDHENMFWYRQDPGLGLRLIYFSYDVKMKEKGDIPEGYSVSREKKERFSLILESASTNQTSMYLCASSTQGKTDTQYFGPGTRLTVL.

The chain joins TRBV4-2 to TRBJ2-5; a possible D gene is TRBD2 (6 bases). Germline CDR1 is LGHNA and CDR2 is YNFKEQ. V lost 1 base, J lost 3 bases, and 15 bases lay in between. The CDR3 loop spans 16 amino acids. CDR3 nucleotide sequence: TGTGCCAGCAGCCAAGGGGGCGGGGAGAACAAAGAGACCCAGTACTTC. Translated: CASSQGGGENKETQYF.

This clonotype was seen more than once but under ten times. The chain uses TRBV3-1 and TRBJ1-5; D may be TRBD1 (6 bases). The germline gives CDR1 LGHDT, CDR2 YNNKEL (reference sequence). V was clipped by 3 bases and J by 2 bases, with 11 bases between them. CDR3 size: 15 residues. CDR3 bases: TGTGCCAGCAGCCAGGGGACACAGGGCAATCAGCCCCAGCATTTT. Translating it yields CASSQGTQGNQPQHF.

This clonotype was picked up many times. J is TRBJ2-7 and V is TRBV7-9; no firm D call. Trimming stripped 4 bases from V and 7 bases from J, with 8 bases between. The CDR3 is made up of 11 amino acids. The germline CDR1 and CDR2 sequences are SEHNR and FQNEAQ (reference sequence). The CDR3 spells CASSSRWEQYF. In DNA form, the CDR3 reads TGTGCCAGCAGCTCACGGTGGGAGCAGTACTTC.

This clonotype came up once. The chain has TRBV6-5 and TRBJ2-1, with a possible D match to TRBD2 (6 bases). This CDR3 region has 16 residues. Germline-derived CDR1 and CDR2 are MNHEY and SVGAGI. Trimming stripped 0 bases from V and 3 bases from J, with 12 bases between. The CDR3 sequence is CASSYSSGTGYNEQFF. The DNA for the CDR3 is TGTGCCAGCAGTTACTCATCCGGGACTGGCTACAATGAGCAGTTCTTC.

This chain uses TRBV6-2 or TRBV6-3 with TRBJ2-1, with 9 bases fitting TRBD2. CDR3 size: 14 residues. Germline V gene data show CDR1 as MNHEY and CDR2 as SVGEGT. Here the CDR3 DNA reads TGTACCACCGCACTAGCGGGCATATACAATGAGCAGTTCTTC. As protein: CTTALAGIYNEQFF.

The gene calls are TRBV12-3 or TRBV12-4 and TRBJ1-2; D ambiguous. The germline V and J ends were trimmed by 5 bases and 1 base, with 17 bases remaining between them. The CDR3 is made up of 16 amino acids. The CDR3 nucleotides read TGTGCCAGCAGTCTCTCCTACGGGTCCGGTAACTATGGCTACACCTTC. Protein product: CASSLSYGSGNYGYTF.

The CDR3 is CASSLALAGDTQYF. The CDR3 DNA sequence: TGTGCCAGCAGCTTAGCCCTAGCGGGAGATACGCAGTATTTT. The chain links TRBV7-2 to TRBJ2-3; 8 bases are a match to TRBD2. The V and J ends lost 0 bases and 5 bases, in that order; junction bases with no gene match: 1. CDR3 size: 14 residues. Germline CDR1 SGHTA, CDR2 FQGNSA.

This clonotype was observed at least ten times. The chain joins TRBV7-2 to TRBJ2-7; 8 bases align to TRBD1. J gave up 2 bases and V 4 bases, and 4 bases lay outside the gene matches. The CDR3 is made up of 14 amino acids. Germline V gene sequence: CDR1 SGHTA, CDR2 FQGNSA. CDR3 in amino acids: CASSSRQGPYEQYF. The CDR3 nucleotides are TGTGCCAGCAGCTCCCGACAGGGGCCCTACGAGCAGTACTTC.

The chain combines TRBV7-9 with TRBJ1-4; D remains unclear. The CDR3 is made up of 14 amino acids. Germline V gene data show CDR1 as SEHNR and CDR2 as FQNEAQ (reference sequence). V dropped 5 bases and J dropped 6 bases, with 13 bases sitting between them. CDR3 residues: CASSRGDLYEKLFF. CDR3 DNA sequence: TGTGCCAGCAGCCGTGGAGACCTATATGAAAAACTGTTTTTT.

This clonotype appeared many times. CDR3 sequence (DNA): TGCAGTGCTAGAGACAACCTAGTAGGAAATGAGCAGTTCTTC. Translation gives CSARDNLVGNEQFF. The chain carries TRBV20-1 and TRBJ2-1; D not resolved. The CDR3 consists of 14 residues. Germline values: CDR1 DFQATT, CDR2 SNEGSKA (reference sequence). V shed 0 bases and J shed 7 bases, with 13 bases lying between them.

The gene calls are TRBV20-1 and TRBJ2-7; 12 bases are shared with TRBD2. The germline CDR1 and CDR2 sequences are DFQATT and SNEGSKA (reference sequence). With V trimmed by 4 bases and J by 7 bases, 5 bases remained unmatched. The CDR3 consists of 13 residues. Written as DNA, the CDR3 is TGCAGTGCTACGAGGACTAGCGGGAATGAGCAGTACTTC. It translates to CSATRTSGNEQYF.

This rearrangement joins TRBV5-1 to TRBJ2-7; D ambiguous. Germline CDR1 is SGHRS and CDR2 is YFSETQ. The CDR3 totals 14 residues. Trimming took off 2 bases at V and 2 bases at J, with 11 bases between the two ends. CDR3 coding DNA: TGCGCCAGCAGCTTCGAAGGATCCCCCTACGAGCAGTACTTC. Amino acid sequence: CASSFEGSPYEQYF.

This clonotype was seen a few times. This may arise from a read error, as a much more abundant clone is one base away. The V gene is TRBV6-2 or TRBV6-3, the J gene TRBJ2-7; D possibly corresponds to TRBD2 (6 bases). CDR1 and CDR2 (germline): MNHEY, SVGEGT. This CDR3 comprises 15 residues. The CDR3 sequence is CTSSTLAQATYEQYF. DNA for the CDR3: TGTACCAGCAGTACCCTAGCGCAAGCCACCTACGAGCAGTACTTC.

Ten or more counts support this clonotype. The V and J genes are TRBV29-1 and TRBJ2-5; D might be TRBD2 (6 bases). Germline lookup yields CDR1 SQVTM and CDR2 ANQGSEA. The CDR3 length is 12 residues. The V end was cut by 4 bases, the J end by 5 bases, with 11 bases between. The CDR3 is CSVVPRGETQYF. CDR3 nucleotides: TGCAGCGTTGTCCCCCGGGGGGAGACCCAGTACTTC.

This clonotype was observed a few times. The chain employs TRBV20-1 and TRBJ2-3, with 9 bases aligning to TRBD2. This CDR3 is built from 15 residues. The germline V gene encodes CDR1 DFQATT and CDR2 SNEGSKA (reference sequence). V trimming: 2 bases; J trimming: 4 bases; junction bases outside the gene matches: 7. CDR3: CSARKAGGVADTQYF. CDR3 nucleotide sequence: TGCAGTGCTAGAAAAGCGGGAGGTGTCGCAGATACGCAGTATTTT.

The chain combines TRBV20-1 with TRBJ1-6, with unresolved D. The V end was cut by 2 bases, the J end by 8 bases, with 19 bases between. Per germline, CDR1 DFQATT and CDR2 SNEGSKA (reference sequence). The CDR3 consists of 16 residues. The CDR3 loop is CSARPRTGSRYSPLHF. CDR3 coding DNA: TGCAGTGCTAGACCGCGGACGGGCAGCAGATATTCACCCCTCCACTTT.

This clonotype was counted many times. The chain couples TRBV29-1 to TRBJ2-7; possibly TRBD1 for D (7 bases). Germline-derived CDR1 and CDR2 are SQVTM and ANQGSEA. Trimming cost V 7 bases and J 3 bases, with 10 bases left between them. The CDR3 spans 11 residues. The CDR3: CSGRDSYEQYF. The CDR3 DNA follows: TGCAGCGGGCGGGACAGCTACGAGCAGTACTTC.

The V call is TRBV20-1, the J call TRBJ2-3, with 10 bases that match TRBD2. Losses at the gene ends were 4 bases for V and 0 bases for J; bases not matched to a gene: 10. The CDR3 length is 17 residues. CDR1 and CDR2 from the germline V gene are DFQATT and SNEGSKA (reference sequence). CDR3 sequence (DNA): TGCAGTGCTACTGTAGCGGGGGGCCGAAGAAGCACAGATACGCAGTATTTT. Residues: CSATVAGGRRSTDTQYF.

This chain joins TRBV20-1 and TRBJ1-4, with D unclear. This CDR3 region has 12 residues. The germline V and J ends were trimmed by 1 base and 8 bases, with 8 bases remaining between them. The germline CDR1 and CDR2 sequences are DFQATT and SNEGSKA (reference sequence). The CDR3 DNA is TGCAGTGCTAGAGGGACTGGCGAAAAACTGTTTTTT. This gives the protein CSARGTGEKLFF.

About this clonotype itself: This may arise from a read error, as a much more abundant clone is one base away. V is TRBV29-1 and J is TRBJ2-5; the D gene is possibly TRBD1 (5 bases). CDR1 is SQVTM and CDR2 is ANQGSEA in the germline V gene. This CDR3 has 14 amino acids. Between the trimmed V and J ends, which lost 4 bases and 2 bases, there was a span of 14 bases. DNA for the CDR3: TGCAGCGTTGTAGGCAGGGAAATTCAAGAGACCCAGTACTTC. Residues: CSVVGREIQETQYF.

This clonotype was observed at least ten times. The chain recombines TRBV7-2 with TRBJ2-5; 10 nucleotides align to TRBD1. The CDR3 loop spans 14 amino acids. Germline loops: CDR1 SGHTA, CDR2 FQGNSA. V gave up 1 base and J gave up 5 bases; unmatched junction bases: 1. This CDR3 is CASSLGGQGETQYF. CDR3 in DNA: TGTGCCAGCAGCTTAGGGGGACAGGGGGAGACCCAGTACTTC.

There are many counts of this clonotype. The chain has TRBV20-1 and TRBJ2-7, with D uncertain. The CDR3 contains 13 residues. Germline V gives CDR1 DFQATT, CDR2 SNEGSKA (reference sequence). The V end was cut by 4 bases, the J end by 3 bases, with 13 bases between. CDR3 sequence (DNA): TGCAGTGCTATACAGCGAGAGATCTACGAGCAGTACTTC. Translating gives CSAIQREIYEQYF.

This clonotype was detected only once. The V gene is TRBV7-8, the J gene TRBJ2-5; 7 bases line up with TRBD1. The CDR3 extends over 17 amino acids. Germline V gene data show CDR1 as SGHVS and CDR2 as FQNEAQ. V was pared by 1 base and J by 1 base, with 9 bases of the junction left unmatched. Here the CDR3 reads CASSLGLGGYTQETQYF. CDR3 DNA sequence: TGTGCCAGCAGCTTAGGGTTAGGGGGCTATACCCAAGAGACCCAGTACTTC.

This chain uses TRBV12-3 or TRBV12-4 with TRBJ1-5; weak D call: TRBD1 (5 bases). CDR3 length: 14 amino acids. The V end lost 3 bases, the J end lost 1 base, and 7 bases lay between the germline ends. CDR3 residues: CASSFRQSNQPQHF. CDR3 nucleotides: TGTGCCAGCAGTTTCAGACAGAGCAATCAGCCCCAGCATTTT.